These 6 T cell receptor beta chains were sequenced from one sample in a study of cytomegalovirus exposure and HLA in healthy donors. Repertoires were generated with immunoSEQ multiplex PCR, while TCRdb's copy carries only in-frame clones and drops some. Of hundreds of thousands of clones in the sample, about 86% were seen once. The specimen sequenced was PBMCs. The receptors were sampled from a man between 18 and 35 years old in good health and CMV-seronegative.

The rearrangement uses TRBV2 and TRBJ1-3, with unresolved D. This CDR3 is built from 11 residues. Trimming shortened V by 11 bases and J by 2 bases, and 7 bases separated the two germline ends. CDR1 and CDR2 from the germline V gene are SNHLY and FYNNEI. The CDR3 reads CASGPGNTIYF. The CDR3 region has the DNA TGTGCCTCAGGCCCTGGAAACACCATATATTTT.

V is TRBV28 and J is TRBJ2-6, with D hard to call. This CDR3 has 13 residues. V was trimmed by 9 bases and J by 2 bases, leaving 8 bases between them. Germline lookup yields CDR1 MDHEN and CDR2 SYDVKM. The CDR3: CASENPGANVLTF. Written as DNA, the CDR3 is TGTGCCAGTGAGAACCCTGGGGCCAACGTCCTGACTTTC.

V usage is TRBV6-5 and J usage is TRBJ1-4, with TRBD1 matching 7 bases. V trimming: 4 bases; J trimming: 3 bases; junction bases outside the gene matches: 2. There are 14 residues in the CDR3. In germline, CDR1 is MNHEY, CDR2 SVGAGI. CDR3 amino acids: CASSLGTANEKLFF. The CDR3 DNA is TGTGCCAGCAGTTTGGGGACAGCTAATGAAAAACTGTTTTTT.

This chain links TRBV6-5 with TRBJ1-2, with 9 bases aligning to TRBD1. The CDR3 length is 15 residues. V trimming: 2 bases; J trimming: 5 bases; junction bases outside the gene matches: 6. The germline V gene encodes CDR1 MNHEY and CDR2 SVGAGI. As DNA, the CDR3 is TGTGCCAGCAGTTACGGAGGGACAGGGTTATATGGCTACACCTTC. Translated, it gives CASSYGGTGLYGYTF.

For the CDR3, the DNA is TGTGCCAGCAGCTTGGTCATGGACATCTACACTGAAGCTTTCTTT. It codes for CASSLVMDIYTEAFF. J is TRBJ1-1 and V is TRBV5-6, with D perhaps matching TRBD1 (5 bases). Trimming removed 0 bases from V and 3 bases from J, with 12 bases in between. This CDR3 comprises 15 residues. CDR1 and CDR2 (germline): SGHDT, YYEEEE.

As DNA, the CDR3 is TGTGCCAGCTCACCACCGGAGGGGGCGCGTGGAAACACCATATATTTT. Protein: CASSPPEGARGNTIYF. The chain employs TRBV18 and TRBJ1-3; 7 positions match TRBD1. The CDR3 loop spans 16 amino acids. The V gene end was trimmed by 0 bases and the J gene end by 3 bases; junction bases not matched to a gene: 5. Germline lookup yields CDR1 KGHSH and CDR2 LQKENI.